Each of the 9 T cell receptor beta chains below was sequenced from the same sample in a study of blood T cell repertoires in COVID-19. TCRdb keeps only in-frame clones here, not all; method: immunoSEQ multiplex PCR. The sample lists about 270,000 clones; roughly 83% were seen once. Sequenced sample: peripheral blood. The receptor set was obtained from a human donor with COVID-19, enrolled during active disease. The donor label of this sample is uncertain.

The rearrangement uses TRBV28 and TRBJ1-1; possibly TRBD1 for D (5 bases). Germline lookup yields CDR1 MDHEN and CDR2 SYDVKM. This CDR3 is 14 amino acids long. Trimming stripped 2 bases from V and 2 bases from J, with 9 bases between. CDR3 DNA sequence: TGTGCCAGCAGTTTACGCCAGGGCAACACTGAAGCTTTCTTT. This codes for CASSLRQGNTEAFF.

CDR3 sequence: CASSPRGRGTDTQYF. As DNA, the CDR3 is TGTGCCAGCAGCCCGCGGGGGCGCGGCACAGATACGCAGTATTTT. The V call is TRBV6-6, the J call TRBJ2-3; TRBD2 might be the D (7 bases). This CDR3 is built from 15 residues. V was shortened by 6 bases and J by 1 base, with 14 bases between the two germline ends. CDR1 is MNHNY and CDR2 is SVGAGI in the germline V gene (reference sequence).

Here the CDR3 DNA reads TGTGCCAGTAGGCTTGGAGGCGGGAACCTACGCAATGAGCAGTTCTTC. Translation gives CASRLGGGNLRNEQFF. The chain uses TRBV19 and TRBJ2-1, with D possibly being TRBD2 (6 bases). CDR1 is LNHDA and CDR2 is SQIVND in the germline V gene (reference sequence). CDR3 length: 16 amino acids. V lost 6 bases and J lost 6, with 21 bases in between. Based on the CDR3 plus reference TRBV19 and TRBJ2-1, the full variable domain is DGGITQSPKYLFRKEGQNVTLSCEQNLNHDAMYWYRQDPGQGLRLIYYSQIVNDFQKGDIAEGYSVSREKKESFPLTVTSAQKNPTAFYLCASRLGGGNLRNEQFFGPGTRLTVL.

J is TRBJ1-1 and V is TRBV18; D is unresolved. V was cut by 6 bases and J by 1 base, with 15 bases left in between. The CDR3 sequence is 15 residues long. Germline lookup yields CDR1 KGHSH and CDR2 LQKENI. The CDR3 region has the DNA TGTGCCAGCTCTGTCTCACCTATCCCGAACACTGAAGCTTTCTTT. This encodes CASSVSPIPNTEAFF.

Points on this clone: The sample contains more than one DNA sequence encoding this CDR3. For the CDR3, the DNA is TGCGCCAGCAGCTTGGGACAGTCCACAGATACGCAGTATTTT. The encoded protein is CASSLGQSTDTQYF. V gene TRBV5-1 combines with J gene TRBJ2-3; D might be TRBD1 (5 bases). Germline CDR1 SGHRS, CDR2 YFSETQ. V lost 0 bases and J lost 2, with 7 bases in between. CDR3 size: 14 residues.

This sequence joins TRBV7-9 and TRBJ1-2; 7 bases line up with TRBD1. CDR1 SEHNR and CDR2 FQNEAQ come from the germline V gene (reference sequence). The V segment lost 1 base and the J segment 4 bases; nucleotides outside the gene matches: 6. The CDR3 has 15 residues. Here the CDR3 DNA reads TGTGCCAGCAGCTTAGGGGGGACAGCCATCTATGGCTACACCTTC. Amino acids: CASSLGGTAIYGYTF.

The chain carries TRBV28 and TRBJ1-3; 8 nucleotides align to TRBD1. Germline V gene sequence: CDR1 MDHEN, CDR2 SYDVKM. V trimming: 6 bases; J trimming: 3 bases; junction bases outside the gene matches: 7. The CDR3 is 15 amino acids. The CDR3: CASRNQGARGNTIYF. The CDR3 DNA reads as TGTGCCAGCAGAAATCAGGGGGCTCGTGGAAACACCATATATTTT.

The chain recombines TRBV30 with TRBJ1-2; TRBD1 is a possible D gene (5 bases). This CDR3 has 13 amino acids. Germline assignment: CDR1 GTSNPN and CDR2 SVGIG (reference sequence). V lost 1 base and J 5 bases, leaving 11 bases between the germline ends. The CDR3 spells CAWSAKDRYGYTF. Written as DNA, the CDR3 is TGTGCCTGGAGTGCAAAAGACAGATATGGCTACACCTTC.

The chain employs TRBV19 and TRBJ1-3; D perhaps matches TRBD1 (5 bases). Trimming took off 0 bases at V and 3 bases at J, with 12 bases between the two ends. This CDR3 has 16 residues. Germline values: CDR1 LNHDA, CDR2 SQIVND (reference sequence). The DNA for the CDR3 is TGTGCCAGTAGTATAGACAGGGCGGACGGTGGAAACACCATATATTTT. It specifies CASSIDRADGGNTIYF.